This entry features one T cell receptor (beta chain) sequence. Its target is not known. The sample is drawn from a study of T cell repertoires in cytomegalovirus infection. Study results and caveats: Across the ex vivo response, the dominant clonotypes were HLA-C-restricted CMV-specific TCR beta clonotypes.

One entry per CDR3 protein results from TCRdb running MiXCR on the reads. The sample records more than 400,000 distinct CDR3 sequences, approximately 25% being singletons. The germline CDR1 and CDR2 sequences are SGHVS and FNYEAQ. Trimming cost V 1 base and J 6 bases, with 10 bases left between them. The CDR3 runs to 13 residues. Sequencing input: PBMCs. This receptor was taken from a human donor in good health (CMV status not recorded). Some clones in this sample may be carry-over from other donors' samples. The chain couples TRBV7-6 to TRBJ2-7, with D possibly TRBD1 on 5 matching bases. The CDR3 loop is CASSLEGRREQYF. Here the CDR3 DNA reads TGTGCCAGCAGCTTAGAGGGGCGACGCGAGCAGTACTTC.